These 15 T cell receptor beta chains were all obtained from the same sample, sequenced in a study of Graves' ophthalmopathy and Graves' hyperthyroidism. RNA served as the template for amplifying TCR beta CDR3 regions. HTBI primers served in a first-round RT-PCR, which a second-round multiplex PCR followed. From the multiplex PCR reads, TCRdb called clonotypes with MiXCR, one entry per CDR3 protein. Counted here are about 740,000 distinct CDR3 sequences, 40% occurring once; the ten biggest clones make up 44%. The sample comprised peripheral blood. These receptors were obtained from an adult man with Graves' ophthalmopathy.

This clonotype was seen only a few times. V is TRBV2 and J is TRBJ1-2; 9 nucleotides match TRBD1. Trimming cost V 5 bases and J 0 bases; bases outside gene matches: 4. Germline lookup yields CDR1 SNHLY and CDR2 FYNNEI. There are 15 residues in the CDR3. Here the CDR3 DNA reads TGTGCCAGCAGTTTACAGGGGGCGCCTAACTATGGCTACACCTTC. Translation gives CASSLQGAPNYGYTF.

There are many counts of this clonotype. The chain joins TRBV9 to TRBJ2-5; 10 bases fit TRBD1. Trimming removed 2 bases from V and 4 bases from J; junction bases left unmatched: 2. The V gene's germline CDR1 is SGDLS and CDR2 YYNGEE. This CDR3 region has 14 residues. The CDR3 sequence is CASSVDRGRETQYF. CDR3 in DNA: TGTGCCAGCAGCGTCGACAGGGGGCGAGAGACCCAGTACTTC.

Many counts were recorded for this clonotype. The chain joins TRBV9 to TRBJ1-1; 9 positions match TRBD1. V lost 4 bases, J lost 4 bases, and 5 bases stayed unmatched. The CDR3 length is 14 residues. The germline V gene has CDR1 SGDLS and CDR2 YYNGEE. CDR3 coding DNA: TGTGCCAGCAGCACCGGACAGGGGACCACTGAAGCTTTCTTT. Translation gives CASSTGQGTTEAFF.

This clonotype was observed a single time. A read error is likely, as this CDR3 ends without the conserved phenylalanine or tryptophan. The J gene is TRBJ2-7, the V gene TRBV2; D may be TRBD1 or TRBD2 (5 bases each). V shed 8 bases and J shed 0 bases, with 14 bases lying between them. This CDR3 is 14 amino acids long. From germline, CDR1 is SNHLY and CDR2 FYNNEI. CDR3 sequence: CASRSGTSSYEQYL. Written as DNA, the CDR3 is TGTGCCAGCCGCTCCGGGACCTCCTCCTACGAGCAGTACCTC.

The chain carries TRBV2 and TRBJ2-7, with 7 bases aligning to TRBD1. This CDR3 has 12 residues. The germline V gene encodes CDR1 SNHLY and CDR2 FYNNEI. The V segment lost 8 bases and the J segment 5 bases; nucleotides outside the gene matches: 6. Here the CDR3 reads CASGTDRDEQYF. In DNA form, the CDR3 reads TGTGCCAGCGGGACAGACAGGGACGAGCAGTACTTC.

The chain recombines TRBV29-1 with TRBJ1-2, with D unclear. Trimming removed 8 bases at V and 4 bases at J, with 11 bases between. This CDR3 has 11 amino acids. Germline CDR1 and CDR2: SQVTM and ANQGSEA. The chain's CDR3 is CSSRAGYGYTF. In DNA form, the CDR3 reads TGCAGCTCTAGGGCGGGCTATGGCTACACCTTC. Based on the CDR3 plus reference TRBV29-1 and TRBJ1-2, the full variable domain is SAVISQKPSRDICQRGTSLTIQCQVDSQVTMMFWYRQQPGQSLTLIATANQGSEATYESGFVIDKFPISRPNLTFSTLTVSNMSPEDSSIYLCSSRAGYGYTFGSGTRLTVV.

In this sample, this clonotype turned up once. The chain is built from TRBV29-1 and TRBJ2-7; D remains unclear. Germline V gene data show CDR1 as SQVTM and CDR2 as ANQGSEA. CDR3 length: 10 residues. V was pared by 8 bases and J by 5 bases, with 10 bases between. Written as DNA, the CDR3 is TGCAGCCGTCAGGTCCACGAGCAGTACTTC. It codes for CSRQVHEQYF.

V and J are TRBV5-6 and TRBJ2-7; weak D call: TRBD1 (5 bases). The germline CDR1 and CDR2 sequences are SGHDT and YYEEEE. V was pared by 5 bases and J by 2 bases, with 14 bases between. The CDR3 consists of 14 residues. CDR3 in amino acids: CASRTGFRPYEQYF. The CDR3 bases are TGTGCCAGCAGAACAGGATTTAGACCCTACGAGCAGTACTTC.

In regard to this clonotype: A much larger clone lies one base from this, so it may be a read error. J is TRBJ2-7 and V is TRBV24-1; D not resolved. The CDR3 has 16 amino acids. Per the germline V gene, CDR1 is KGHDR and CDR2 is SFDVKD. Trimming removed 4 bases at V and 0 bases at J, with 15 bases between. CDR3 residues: CATSEYPGQRSYEQYF. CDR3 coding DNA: TGTGCCACCAGTGAGTACCCCGGGCAGCGCTCCTACGAGCAGTACTTC.

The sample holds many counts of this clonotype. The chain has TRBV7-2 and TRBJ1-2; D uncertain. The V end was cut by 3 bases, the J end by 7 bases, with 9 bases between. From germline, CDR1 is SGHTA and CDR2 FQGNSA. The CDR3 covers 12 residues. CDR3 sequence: CASSFSGRGYTF. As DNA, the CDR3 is TGTGCCAGCAGCTTTTCCGGGCGTGGCTACACCTTC.

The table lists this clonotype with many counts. The CDR3 spells CASRGRTGNSPLHF. In nucleotides, the CDR3 is TGTGCCAGCAGGGGTCGGACGGGGAATTCACCCCTCCACTTT. The J gene is TRBJ1-6, the V gene TRBV6-6; no clear D gene. V shed 6 bases and J shed 7 bases, with 13 bases lying between them. The CDR3 runs 14 residues. The germline CDR1 and CDR2 sequences are MNHNY and SVGAGI (reference sequence).

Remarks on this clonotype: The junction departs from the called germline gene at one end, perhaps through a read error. The CDR3 coding sequence is TGTGCCAGCAAGGAGTTGGGGGGGGGTTACCAGCCCCAGCATTTT. Amino acids: CASKELGGGYQPQHF. V and J are TRBV10-2 and TRBJ1-5, with D maybe TRBD1 (5 bases). Germline V gene lookup returns CDR1 WSHSY and CDR2 SAAADI. The CDR3 is 15 amino acids.

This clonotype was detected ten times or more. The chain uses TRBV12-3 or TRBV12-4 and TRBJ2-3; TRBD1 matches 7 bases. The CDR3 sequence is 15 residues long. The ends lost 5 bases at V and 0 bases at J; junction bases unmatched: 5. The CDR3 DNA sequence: TGTGCCAGCAGTCCGGGACAGCGGAGCACAGATACGCAGTATTTT. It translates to CASSPGQRSTDTQYF.

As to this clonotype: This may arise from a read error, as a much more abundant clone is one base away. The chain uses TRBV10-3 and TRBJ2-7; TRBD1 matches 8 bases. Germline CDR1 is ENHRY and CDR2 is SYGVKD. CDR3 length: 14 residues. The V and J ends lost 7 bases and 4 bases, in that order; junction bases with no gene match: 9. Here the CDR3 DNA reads TGTGCCATCAACCGGACAGGGCTGGGGTACGAGCAGTACTTC. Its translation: CAINRTGLGYEQYF.

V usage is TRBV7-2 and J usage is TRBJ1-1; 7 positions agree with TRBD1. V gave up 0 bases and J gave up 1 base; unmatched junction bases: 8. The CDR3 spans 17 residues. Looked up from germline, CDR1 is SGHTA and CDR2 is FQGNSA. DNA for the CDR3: TGTGCCAGCAGCTTAGCGGCTAGACAGGGTGGGAACACTGAAGCTTTCTTT. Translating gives CASSLAARQGGNTEAFF.